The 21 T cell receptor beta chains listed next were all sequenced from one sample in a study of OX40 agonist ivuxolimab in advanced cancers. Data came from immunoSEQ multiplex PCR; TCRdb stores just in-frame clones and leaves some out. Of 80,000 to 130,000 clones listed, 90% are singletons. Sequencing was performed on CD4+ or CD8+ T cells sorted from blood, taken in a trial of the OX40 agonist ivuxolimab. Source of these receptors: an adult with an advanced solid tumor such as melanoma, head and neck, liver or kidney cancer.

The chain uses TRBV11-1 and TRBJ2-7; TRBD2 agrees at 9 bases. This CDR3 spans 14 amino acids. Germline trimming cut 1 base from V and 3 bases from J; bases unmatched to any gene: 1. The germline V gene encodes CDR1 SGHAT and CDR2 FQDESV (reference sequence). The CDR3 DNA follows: TGTGCCAGCAGCTTAGGACTAGCGGTCTACGAGCAGTACTTC. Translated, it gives CASSLGLAVYEQYF.

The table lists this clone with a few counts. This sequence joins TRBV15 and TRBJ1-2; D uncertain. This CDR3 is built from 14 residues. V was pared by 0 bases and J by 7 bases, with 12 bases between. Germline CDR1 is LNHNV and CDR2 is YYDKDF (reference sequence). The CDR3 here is CATSREGGSLGYTF. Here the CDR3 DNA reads TGTGCCACCAGCAGAGAAGGAGGGTCCCTTGGCTACACCTTC.

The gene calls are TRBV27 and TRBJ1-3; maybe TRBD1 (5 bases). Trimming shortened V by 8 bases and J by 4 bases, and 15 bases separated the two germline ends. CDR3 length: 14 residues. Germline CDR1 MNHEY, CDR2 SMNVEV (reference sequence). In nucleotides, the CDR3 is TGTGCCAGCGCCCGGGGCGGGGAGGGAAACACCATATATTTT. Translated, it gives CASARGGEGNTIYF.

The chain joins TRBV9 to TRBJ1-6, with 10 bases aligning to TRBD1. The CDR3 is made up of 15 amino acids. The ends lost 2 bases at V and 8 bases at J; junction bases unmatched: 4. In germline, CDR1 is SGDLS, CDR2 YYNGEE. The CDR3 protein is CASSVGQGMDSPLHF. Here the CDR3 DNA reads TGTGCCAGCAGCGTGGGACAGGGGATGGATTCACCCCTCCACTTT.

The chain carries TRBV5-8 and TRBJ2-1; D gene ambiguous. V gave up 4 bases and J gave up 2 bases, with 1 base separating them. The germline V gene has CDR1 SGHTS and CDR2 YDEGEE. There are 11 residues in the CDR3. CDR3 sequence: CASSPYNEQFF. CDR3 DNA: TGTGCCAGCAGCCCCTACAATGAGCAGTTCTTC.

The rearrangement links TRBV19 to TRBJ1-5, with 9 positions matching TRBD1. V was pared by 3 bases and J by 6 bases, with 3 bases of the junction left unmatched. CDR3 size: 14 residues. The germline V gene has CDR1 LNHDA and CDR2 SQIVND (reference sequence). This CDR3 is CASSITGGVQPQHF. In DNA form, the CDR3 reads TGTGCCAGTAGTATCACAGGGGGCGTTCAGCCCCAGCATTTT.

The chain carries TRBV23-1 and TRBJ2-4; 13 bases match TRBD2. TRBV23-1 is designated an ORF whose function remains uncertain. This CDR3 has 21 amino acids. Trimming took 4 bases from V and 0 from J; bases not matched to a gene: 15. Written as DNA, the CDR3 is TGCGCCAGCAGTCTCCGGACTAGCGGGAGCCTTAGGAAGGTAGCCAAAAACATTCAGTACTTC. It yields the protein CASSLRTSGSLRKVAKNIQYF.

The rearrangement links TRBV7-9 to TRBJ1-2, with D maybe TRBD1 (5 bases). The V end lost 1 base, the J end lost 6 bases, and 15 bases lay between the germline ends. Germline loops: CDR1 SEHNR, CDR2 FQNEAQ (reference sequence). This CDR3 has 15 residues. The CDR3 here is CASSLGRQGEDGYTF. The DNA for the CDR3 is TGTGCCAGCAGCTTAGGGCGGCAGGGCGAAGATGGCTACACCTTC.

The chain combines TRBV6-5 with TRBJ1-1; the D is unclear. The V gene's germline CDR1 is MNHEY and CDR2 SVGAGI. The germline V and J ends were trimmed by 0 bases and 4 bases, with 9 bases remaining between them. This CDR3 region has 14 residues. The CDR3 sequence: CASSYSARVTEAFF. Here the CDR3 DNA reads TGTGCCAGCAGTTACTCGGCTAGGGTCACTGAAGCTTTCTTT.

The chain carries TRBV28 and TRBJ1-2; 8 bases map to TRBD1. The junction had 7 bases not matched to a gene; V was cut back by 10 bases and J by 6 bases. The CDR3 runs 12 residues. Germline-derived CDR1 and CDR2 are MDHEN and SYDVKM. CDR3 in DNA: TGTGCCATAACGGACAGGGTCCATGGCTACACCTTC. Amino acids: CAITDRVHGYTF.

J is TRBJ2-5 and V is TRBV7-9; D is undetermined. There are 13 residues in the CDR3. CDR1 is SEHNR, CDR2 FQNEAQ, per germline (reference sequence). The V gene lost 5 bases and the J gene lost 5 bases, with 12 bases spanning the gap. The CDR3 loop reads CASSQDRAETQYF. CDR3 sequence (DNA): TGTGCCAGCAGCCAGGACCGCGCGGAGACCCAGTACTTC. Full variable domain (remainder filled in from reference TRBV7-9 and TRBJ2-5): DTGVSQNPRHKITKRGQNVTFRCDPISEHNRLYWYRQTLGQGPEFLTYFQNEAQLEKSRLLSDRFSAERPKGSFSTLEIQRTEQGDSAMYLCASSQDRAETQYFGPGTRLLVL.

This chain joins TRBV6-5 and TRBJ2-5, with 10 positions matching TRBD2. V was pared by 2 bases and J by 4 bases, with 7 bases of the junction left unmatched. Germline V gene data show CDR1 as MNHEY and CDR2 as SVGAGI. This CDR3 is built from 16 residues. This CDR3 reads CASSYGQGLASETQYF. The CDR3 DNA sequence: TGTGCCAGCAGTTACGGGCAGGGACTAGCGTCAGAGACCCAGTACTTC.

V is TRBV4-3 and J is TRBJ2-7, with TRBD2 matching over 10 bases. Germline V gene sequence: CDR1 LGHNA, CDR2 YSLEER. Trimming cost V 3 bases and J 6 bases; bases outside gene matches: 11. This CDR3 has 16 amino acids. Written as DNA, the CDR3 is TGCGCCAGCAGCCAGGGAGGTAGCGGGAGGCTGGGCGAGCAGTACTTC. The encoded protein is CASSQGGSGRLGEQYF.

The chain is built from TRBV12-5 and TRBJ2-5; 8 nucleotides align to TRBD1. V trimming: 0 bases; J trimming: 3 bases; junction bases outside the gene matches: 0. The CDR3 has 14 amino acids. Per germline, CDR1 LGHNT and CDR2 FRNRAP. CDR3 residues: CASGLVGQEETQYF. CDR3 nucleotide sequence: TGTGCTAGTGGTTTGGTGGGACAGGAAGAGACCCAGTACTTC.

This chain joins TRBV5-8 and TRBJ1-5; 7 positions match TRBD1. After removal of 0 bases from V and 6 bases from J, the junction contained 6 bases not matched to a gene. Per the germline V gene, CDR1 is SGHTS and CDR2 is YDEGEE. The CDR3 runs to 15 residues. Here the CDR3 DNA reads TGTGCCAGCAGCTTGGGTTGGAGGGGGCTTCAGCCCCAGCATTTT. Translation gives CASSLGWRGLQPQHF.

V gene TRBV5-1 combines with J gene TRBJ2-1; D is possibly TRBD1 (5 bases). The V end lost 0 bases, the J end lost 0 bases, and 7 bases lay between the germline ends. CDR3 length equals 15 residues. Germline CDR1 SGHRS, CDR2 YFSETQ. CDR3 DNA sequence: TGCGCCAGCAGCTTGGAGGGGAACTCCTACAATGAGCAGTTCTTC. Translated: CASSLEGNSYNEQFF.

CDR3 DNA sequence: TGTGCCAGCAACTCTAGGCATGGGAGCAATCAGCCCCAGCATTTT. It is translated as CASNSRHGSNQPQHF. This chain uses TRBV28 with TRBJ1-5; D call uncertain. CDR1 is MDHEN and CDR2 is SYDVKM in the germline V gene. Trimming shortened V by 7 bases and J by 1 base, and 14 bases separated the two germline ends. This CDR3 has 15 amino acids.

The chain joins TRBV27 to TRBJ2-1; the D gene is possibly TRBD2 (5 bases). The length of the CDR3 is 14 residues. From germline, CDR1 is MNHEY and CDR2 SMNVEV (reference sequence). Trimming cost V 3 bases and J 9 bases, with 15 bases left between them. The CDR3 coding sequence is TGTGCCAGCAGTTTTCAACTGATTGGAGGTGAGCAGTTCTTC. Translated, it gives CASSFQLIGGEQFF.

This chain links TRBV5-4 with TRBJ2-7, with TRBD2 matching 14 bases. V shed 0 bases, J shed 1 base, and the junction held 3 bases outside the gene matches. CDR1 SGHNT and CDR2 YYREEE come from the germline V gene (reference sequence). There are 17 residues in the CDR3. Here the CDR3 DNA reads TGTGCCAGCAGCTTGGGACTAGCGGGAGGGGATTCCTACGAGCAGTACTTC. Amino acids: CASSLGLAGGDSYEQYF. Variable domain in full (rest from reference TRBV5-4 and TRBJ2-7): ETGVTQSPTHLIKTRGQQVTLRCSSQSGHNTVSWYQQALGQGPQFIFQYYREEENGRGNFPPRFSGLQFPNYSSELNVNALELDDSALYLCASSLGLAGGDSYEQYFGPGTRLTVT.

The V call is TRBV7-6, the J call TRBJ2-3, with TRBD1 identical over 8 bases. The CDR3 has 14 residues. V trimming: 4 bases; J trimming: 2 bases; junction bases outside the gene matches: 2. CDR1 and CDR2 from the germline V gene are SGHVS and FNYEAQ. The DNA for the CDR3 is TGTGCCAGCAGCTCGGGACAGGTCACAGATACGCAGTATTTT. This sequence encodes CASSSGQVTDTQYF.

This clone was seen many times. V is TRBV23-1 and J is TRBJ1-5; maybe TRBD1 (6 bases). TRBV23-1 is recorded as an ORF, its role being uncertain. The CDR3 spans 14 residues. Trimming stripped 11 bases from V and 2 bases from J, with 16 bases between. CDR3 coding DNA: TGCGCCTGTACGGGGGCCAGGGGCAATCAGCCCCAGCATTTT. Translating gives CACTGARGNQPQHF.